This note documents a single T cell receptor beta chain sequence. These data are taken from a study of blood T cells in healthy people across ages. Through a sample-barcoded 5' primer and a J-beta primer mix, a second PCR was run for about 6 to 12 cycles. MiXCR was run by TCRdb on the 5' RACE reads, yielding one entry per CDR3 protein. The sample has just under 900,000 distinct CDR3 sequences; around 26% are singletons. CDR3 length: 17 residues. Trimming pared 4 bases from V and 5 bases from J, leaving 23 bases between. Germline V CDR1 and CDR2: MNHEY, SVGEGT. Specimen: blood. This chain joins TRBV6-2 or TRBV6-3 and TRBJ2-5; TRBD2 is a possible D gene (5 bases). This receptor was obtained from an elderly woman in good health. The DNA for the CDR3 is TGTGCCAGCAGTTCGGCCCATACTGGGAGAACGAGGGAGACCCAGTACTTC. It specifies CASSSAHTGRTRETQYF.